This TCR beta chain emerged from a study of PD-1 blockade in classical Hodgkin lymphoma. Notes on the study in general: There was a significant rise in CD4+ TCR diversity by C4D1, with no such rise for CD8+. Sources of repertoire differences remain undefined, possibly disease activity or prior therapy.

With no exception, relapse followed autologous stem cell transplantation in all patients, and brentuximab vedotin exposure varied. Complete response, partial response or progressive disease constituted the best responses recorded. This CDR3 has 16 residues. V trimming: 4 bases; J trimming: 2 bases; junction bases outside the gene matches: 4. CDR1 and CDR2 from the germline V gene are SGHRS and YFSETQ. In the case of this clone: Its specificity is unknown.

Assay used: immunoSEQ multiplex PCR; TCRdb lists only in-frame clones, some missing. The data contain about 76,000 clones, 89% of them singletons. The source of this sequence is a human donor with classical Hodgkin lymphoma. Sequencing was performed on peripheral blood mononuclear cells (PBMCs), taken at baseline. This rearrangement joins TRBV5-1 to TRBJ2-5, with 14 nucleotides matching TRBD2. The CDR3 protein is CASSPGLAGEQETQYF. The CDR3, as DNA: TGCGCCAGCAGCCCGGGACTAGCGGGAGAACAAGAGACCCAGTACTTC.